This T cell receptor beta chain is drawn from a study of siplizumab effects on memory and regulatory T cells (dated 2019 in TCRdb). Broadly, across the study: The effect of the anti-CD2 antibody siplizumab on alloreactive T-cell subsets was examined in allogeneic mixed lymphocyte reactions constructed from human PBMCs. Study-level results and caveats: Unstimulated naive T cells appeared to be more diverse than memory T cells, and naive cells seemed to make a substantial contribution to the alloresponse. Because sequences at frequencies below about 10^-5 were poorly captured, only a minor fraction of alloreactive clones could be mapped back to unstimulated subsets. About 80-96% of proliferating CD4+ or CD8+ clones could not be given a naive or memory phenotype. Among mappable alloreactive CD4+ clones, an average Treg-derived fraction of about 70% was observed with siplizumab, compared with roughly 27% in control reactions. Whether proliferating Tregs from siplizumab cultures were suppressive was not functionally confirmed. The cumulative frequency of alloreactive sequences traceable to unstimulated CD4+ memory T cells was significantly reduced by siplizumab.

This clone was recorded once. Its antigen is not yet known. No base quality information exists; no much larger clone differs at one position. Libraries were constructed by the immunoSEQ multiplex PCR assay. Each sample had 10^5 or so TCR templates assayed by the deep sequencing platform. Genomic DNA extracted from sorted T cells was the material used for TCRbeta CDR3 sequencing. The paper's processing steps were these. The R programming language was used for the clonal analysis of the TCRbeta CDR3 data. Alloreactive CD4+ and CD8+ clones were identified by comparing unstimulated samples to CFSE-low samples taken after the reaction. Regulatory or non-regulatory origin was assigned to alloreactive CD4+ clones by matching of sequences to sorted unstimulated Treg and non-Treg repertoires. In its TCRdb copy, this immuneACCESS table keeps in-frame sequences only and misses some clones. Where compared with another copy, unresolved V genes explain less than half of these, and the others have no known cause. The V and J calls and clone size are taken from that table; D and trimming were inferred from the DNA. Within this sample are roughly 68,000 clones, with over 65% of them counted one time only. Jointly, the top ten make up approximately 3.8% of the sample.

Measured from the cysteine to the phenylalanine, the CDR3 is 12 residues long. CDR3 DNA only is kept here, 36 bases in frame from base 1. The CDR1 and CDR2 encoded by the germline V gene (reference sequence) are MNHNY and SVGAGI. V and J are truncated by 10 bases and 4 bases respectively, leaving an intervening sequence of 13 bases. In a few donor pairs, further sequencing was done on unstimulated CD8+ naive, CD4+ memory, CD8+ TEMRA, CD4+ naive and CD8+ effector memory subsets. Sorted unstimulated T cells and proliferating T cells recovered from mixed lymphocyte reactions were subjected to TCRbeta CDR3 sequencing. Fresh whole blood from fewer than 11 HLA-typed healthy donors was used to isolate PBMCs.

Sequencing input: memory CD4+ T cells sorted from blood. The cell subset or site label on this specimen signifies: unstimulated CD4+ memory T cells. Rearrangement joined TRBV6-6 to TRBJ1-1; D gene: possibly TRBD1, on 6 matching bases. The clonotype was recovered from a human donor in good health. CDR3 region: CATEGGSTEAFF. The DNA reads as follows: TGTGCCACCGAGGGGGGCTCCACTGAAGCTTTCTTT.